Listed below are T cell receptor beta chains from one sample, sequenced in a study of CD8+CD57+ T cells in acquired aplastic anemia. TCRdb called the reads again in MiXCR, with one record for every CDR3 protein. The sample records hundreds of thousands of distinct CDR3 sequences, about a third being singletons. The material sequenced was sorted CD4+, CD8+, or CD8+CD57+ T cells (not recorded which) from PBMCs. All receptors come from a human donor with aplastic anemia. The CDR3 runs from the conserved cysteine through the conserved F or W. The order of the fields is clone size, D gene, V gene, J gene, CDR3 protein, CDR3 DNA. D genes are given only for firm matches. Where a row states a size, it is once, few, many or the class of an expanded clone; other rows omit it.

size: .
D: .
V: TRBV14
J: TRBJ2-7
CDR3: CASSQRDFPYEQYF
DNA: TGTGCCAGCAGCCAAAGGGACTTTCCCTACGAGCAGTACTTC

size: .
D: TRBD2
V: TRBV4-1
J: TRBJ2-7
CDR3: CASSQVPGQVGLAGSQGEQYF
DNA: TGCGCCAGCAGCCAAGTACCGGGACAAGTGGGACTAGCGGGAAGTCAAGGCGAGCAGTACTTC

size: once
D: .
V: TRBV6-1
J: TRBJ2-2
CDR3: CASSALSRQNTGELFF
DNA: TGTGCCAGCAGTGCCCTGAGTAGACAGAACACCGGGGAGCTGTTTTTT

size: many
D: .
V: TRBV14
J: TRBJ1-6
CDR3: CASSPNRVSSPLHF
DNA: TGTGCCAGCAGCCCTAACAGGGTCAGCTCACCCCTCCACTTT

size: many
D: .
V: TRBV7-9
J: TRBJ1-1
CDR3: CASSPRPDTEAFF
DNA: TGTGCCAGCAGCCCACGCCCTGACACTGAAGCTTTCTTT

size: .
D: .
V: TRBV19
J: TRBJ2-7
CDR3: CAWSVRGRASEQYF
DNA: TGTGCCTGGAGTGTTAGAGGAAGAGCTTCCGAGCAGTACTTC

size: many
D: TRBD1
V: TRBV4-3
J: TRBJ1-2
CDR3: CASSLVQGGHGYTF
DNA: TGCGCCAGCAGCCTAGTCCAGGGGGGCCATGGCTACACCTTC

size: .
D: TRBD2
V: TRBV5-4
J: TRBJ2-1
CDR3: CASSLAVAGGKYNEQFF
DNA: TGTGCCAGCAGCTTAGCTGTAGCGGGGGGCAAATACAATGAGCAGTTCTTC

size: .
D: .
V: TRBV12-3/TRBV12-4
J: TRBJ2-7
CDR3: CASISNRVPLYEQYF
DNA: TGTGCCAGCATCTCAAACAGGGTCCCCCTCTACGAGCAGTACTTC

size: .
D: .
V: TRBV10-3
J: TRBJ2-7
CDR3: CASSPSTETYEQYF
DNA: TGTGCCAGCAGCCCCTCTACGGAAACCTACGAGCAGTACTTC

size: few
D: .
V: TRBV20-1
J: TRBJ2-7
CDR3: CSARQGYGGYEQYF
DNA: TGCAGTGCTAGACAGGGATATGGGGGCTACGAGCAGTACTTC

size: .
D: .
V: TRBV7-2
J: TRBJ2-2
CDR3: CASSLVVPPGELFF
DNA: TGTGCCAGCAGCTTAGTAGTGCCACCCGGGGAGCTGTTTTTT

size: .
D: TRBD2
V: TRBV19
J: TRBJ2-5
CDR3: CASTGLAGGEETQYF
DNA: TGTGCCAGTACTGGACTAGCGGGGGGTGAGGAGACCCAGTACTTC

size: .
D: TRBD1
V: TRBV9
J: TRBJ1-1
CDR3: CASSARDRDTEAFF
DNA: TGTGCCAGCAGCGCCCGGGACAGGGACACTGAAGCTTTCTTT

size: few
D: .
V: TRBV5-5
J: TRBJ2-5
CDR3: CASSFTGSQETQYF
DNA: TGTGCCAGCAGCTTTACAGGGTCTCAAGAGACCCAGTACTTC

size: .
D: .
V: TRBV7-9
J: TRBJ2-4
CDR3: CASSLAGGESIQYF
DNA: TGTGCCAGCAGCTTAGCAGGGGGGGAGAGCATTCAGTACTTC

size: many
D: .
V: TRBV25-1
J: TRBJ2-7
CDR3: CASSDPGPGYEQYF
DNA: TGTGCCAGCAGTGATCCGGGCCCGGGCTACGAGCAGTACTTC

size: .
D: TRBD2
V: TRBV10-3
J: TRBJ2-1
CDR3: CASTRTSGSNEQFF
DNA: TGTGCCAGCACCCGGACTAGCGGGAGTAATGAGCAGTTCTTC

size: many
D: TRBD2
V: TRBV10-3
J: TRBJ2-5
CDR3: CAISRTSGRETQYF
DNA: TGTGCCATCAGCCGGACTAGCGGGAGAGAGACCCAGTACTTC

size: .
D: TRBD2
V: TRBV10-2
J: TRBJ2-7
CDR3: CASSYVASGGRNEQYF
DNA: TGTGCCAGCAGTTACGTGGCTAGCGGGGGGCGGAACGAGCAGTACTTC

size: few
D: .
V: TRBV11-2
J: TRBJ2-7
CDR3: CASTSCKGQGGHEQYF
DNA: TGTGCCAGCACCTCATGCAAGGGGCAGGGGGGCCACGAGCAGTACTTC

size: many
D: TRBD2
V: TRBV29-1
J: TRBJ2-5
CDR3: CSVDWLADYQETQYF
DNA: TGCAGCGTTGATTGGCTAGCGGACTACCAAGAGACCCAGTACTTC

size: .
D: TRBD1
V: TRBV29-1
J: TRBJ2-7
CDR3: CSVADRVGHEQYF
DNA: TGCAGCGTCGCGGACAGGGTCGGCCACGAGCAGTACTTC

size: many
D: .
V: TRBV7-3
J: TRBJ2-1
CDR3: CASSPDVNNEQFF
DNA: TGTGCCAGCAGCCCGGACGTAAACAATGAGCAGTTCTTC

size: .
D: TRBD2
V: TRBV7-3
J: TRBJ2-1
CDR3: CASSLSLAGGHSEQFF
DNA: TGTGCCAGCAGTTTGTCACTAGCGGGAGGGCACTCTGAGCAGTTCTTC

size: few
D: .
V: TRBV7-2
J: TRBJ1-6
CDR3: CASSWDGDSPLHF
DNA: TGTGCCAGCAGCTGGGACGGCGATTCACCCCTCCACTTT

size: .
D: TRBD1
V: TRBV10-3
J: TRBJ1-4
CDR3: CAFRGDREEKLFF
DNA: TGTGCCTTCAGGGGGGACAGGGAGGAAAAACTGTTTTTT

size: many
D: TRBD1
V: TRBV6-1
J: TRBJ1-2
CDR3: CASLQGAIGYTF
DNA: TGTGCCAGCCTACAGGGGGCCATTGGCTACACCTTC

size: .
D: TRBD1
V: TRBV7-3
J: TRBJ2-3
CDR3: CASSLTGQSLADTQYF
DNA: TGTGCCAGCAGCTTAACGGGACAGAGCCTGGCGGATACGCAGTATTTT

size: .
D: TRBD2
V: TRBV28
J: TRBJ2-1
CDR3: CASRPGLVGKDQQFF
DNA: TGTGCCAGCAGACCTGGACTAGTGGGAAAGGATCAGCAGTTCTTC

size: many
D: TRBD1
V: TRBV12-3/TRBV12-4
J: TRBJ2-7
CDR3: CASSLVGQGVSEQYF
DNA: TGTGCCAGCAGTTTAGTGGGACAGGGAGTATCCGAGCAGTACTTC

size: .
D: .
V: TRBV6-5
J: TRBJ1-1
CDR3: CASSYYPGDSTEAFF
DNA: TGTGCCAGCAGTTACTACCCGGGGGACTCAACTGAAGCTTTCTTT

size: many
D: .
V: TRBV2
J: TRBJ1-3
CDR3: CASRGISSGNTIYF
DNA: TGTGCCAGCAGAGGGATCAGTTCTGGAAACACCATATATTTT

size: few
D: TRBD1
V: TRBV6-1
J: TRBJ1-3
CDR3: CATGTGNRGSGNTIYF
DNA: TGTGCCACCGGGACAGGGAATAGGGGCTCTGGAAACACCATATATTTT

size: many
D: .
V: TRBV19
J: TRBJ1-2
CDR3: CASSTYTNYGYTF
DNA: TGTGCCAGTAGTACCTATACTAACTATGGCTACACCTTC

size: .
D: .
V: TRBV25-1
J: TRBJ1-6
CDR3: CASSGGGGLYSPLHF
DNA: TGTGCCAGCAGTGGCGGAGGGGGTCTGTATTCACCCCTCCACTTT

size: .
D: TRBD1
V: TRBV6-1
J: TRBJ1-3
CDR3: CASTRDSYSGNTIYF
DNA: TGTGCCAGCACCCGGGACAGTTACTCTGGAAACACCATATATTTT

size: few
D: .
V: TRBV7-8
J: TRBJ1-2
CDR3: CASSLVIGGDYGYTF
DNA: TGTGCCAGCAGCTTAGTGATAGGGGGTGACTATGGCTACACCTTC

size: .
D: TRBD1
V: TRBV30
J: TRBJ1-1
CDR3: CAWSVSGRQGGNTEAFF
DNA: TGTGCCTGGAGTGTTTCCGGCCGACAGGGGGGAAACACTGAAGCTTTCTTT

size: .
D: .
V: TRBV25-1
J: TRBJ1-4
CDR3: CASSLFGGSGNEKLFF
DNA: TGTGCCAGCAGTTTGTTTGGGGGATCGGGTAATGAAAAACTGTTTTTT

size: .
D: TRBD1
V: TRBV5-1
J: TRBJ1-1
CDR3: CASSGGTGEYTEAFF
DNA: TGCGCCAGCAGCGGAGGGACAGGGGAGTACACTGAAGCTTTCTTT